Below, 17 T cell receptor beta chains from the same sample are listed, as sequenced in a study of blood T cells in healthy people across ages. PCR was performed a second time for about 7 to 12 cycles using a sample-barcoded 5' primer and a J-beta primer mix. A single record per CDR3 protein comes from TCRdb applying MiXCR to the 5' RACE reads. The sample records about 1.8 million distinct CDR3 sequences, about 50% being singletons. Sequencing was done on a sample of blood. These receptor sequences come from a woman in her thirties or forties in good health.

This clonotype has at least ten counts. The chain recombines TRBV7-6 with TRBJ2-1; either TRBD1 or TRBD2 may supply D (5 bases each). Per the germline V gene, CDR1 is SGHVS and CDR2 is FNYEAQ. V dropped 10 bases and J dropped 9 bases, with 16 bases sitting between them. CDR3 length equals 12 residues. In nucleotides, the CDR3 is TGTGCCACCTCGGGGCGGGCGACTGAGCAGTTCTTC. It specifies CATSGRATEQFF.

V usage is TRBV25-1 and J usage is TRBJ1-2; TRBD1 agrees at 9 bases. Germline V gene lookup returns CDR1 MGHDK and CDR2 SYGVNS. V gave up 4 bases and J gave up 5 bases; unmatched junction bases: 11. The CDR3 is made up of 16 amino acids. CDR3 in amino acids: CASSVSRTGEGYGYTF. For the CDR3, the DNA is TGTGCCAGCAGTGTTTCACGGACAGGGGAGGGTTATGGCTACACCTTC.

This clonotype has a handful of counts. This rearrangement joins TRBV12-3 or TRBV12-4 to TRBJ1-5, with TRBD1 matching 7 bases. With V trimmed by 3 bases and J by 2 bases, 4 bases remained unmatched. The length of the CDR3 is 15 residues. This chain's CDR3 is CASSFVQGGNQPQHF. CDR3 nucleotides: TGTGCCAGCAGTTTCGTCCAGGGGGGCAATCAGCCCCAGCATTTT.

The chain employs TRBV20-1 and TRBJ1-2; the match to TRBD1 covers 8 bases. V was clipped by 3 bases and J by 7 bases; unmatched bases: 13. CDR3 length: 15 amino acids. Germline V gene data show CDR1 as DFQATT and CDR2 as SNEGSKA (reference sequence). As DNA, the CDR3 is TGCAGTGCTAGTTTGAGGCAGACAGGGGTTTTTGGCTACACCTTC. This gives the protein CSASLRQTGVFGYTF.

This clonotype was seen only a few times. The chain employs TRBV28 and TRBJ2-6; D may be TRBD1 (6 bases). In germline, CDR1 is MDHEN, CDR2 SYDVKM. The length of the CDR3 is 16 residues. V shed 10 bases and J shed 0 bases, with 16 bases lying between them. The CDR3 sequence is CATGPRQDSGANVLTF. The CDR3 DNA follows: TGTGCCACCGGGCCCCGACAGGACTCTGGGGCCAACGTCCTGACTTTC.

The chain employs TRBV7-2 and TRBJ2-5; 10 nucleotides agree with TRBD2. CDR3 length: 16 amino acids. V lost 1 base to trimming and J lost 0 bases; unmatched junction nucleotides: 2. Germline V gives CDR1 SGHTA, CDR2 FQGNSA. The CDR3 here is CASSLGTSGYQETQYF. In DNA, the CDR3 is TGTGCCAGCAGCTTAGGGACTAGCGGATACCAAGAGACCCAGTACTTC.

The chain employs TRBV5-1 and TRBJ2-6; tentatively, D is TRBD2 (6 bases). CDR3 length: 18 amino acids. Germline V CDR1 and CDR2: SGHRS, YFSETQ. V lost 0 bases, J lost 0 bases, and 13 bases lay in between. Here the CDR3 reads CASSLGGTMSSGANVLTF. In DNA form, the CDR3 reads TGCGCCAGCAGCTTGGGCGGGACGATGAGCTCTGGGGCCAACGTCCTGACTTTC.

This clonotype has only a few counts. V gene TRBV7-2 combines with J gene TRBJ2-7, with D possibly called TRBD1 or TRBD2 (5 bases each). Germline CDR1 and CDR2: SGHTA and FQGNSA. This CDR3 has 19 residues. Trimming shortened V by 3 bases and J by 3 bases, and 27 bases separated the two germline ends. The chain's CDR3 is CASSFGRSPRDIGGYEQYF. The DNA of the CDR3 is TGTGCCAGCAGCTTCGGTCGGTCCCCACGCGATATTGGGGGCTACGAGCAGTACTTC.

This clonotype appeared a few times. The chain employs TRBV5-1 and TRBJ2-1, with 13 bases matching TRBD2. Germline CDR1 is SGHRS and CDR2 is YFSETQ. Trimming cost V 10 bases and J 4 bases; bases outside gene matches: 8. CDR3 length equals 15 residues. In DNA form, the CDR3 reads TGCGCCTCCGGTAGGACTAGCGGGGGATACAATGAGCAGTTCTTC. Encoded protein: CASGRTSGGYNEQFF.

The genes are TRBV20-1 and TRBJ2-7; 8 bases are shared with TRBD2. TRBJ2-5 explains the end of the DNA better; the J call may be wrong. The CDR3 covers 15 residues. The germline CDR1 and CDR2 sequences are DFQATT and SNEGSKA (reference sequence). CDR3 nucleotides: TGCAGTGCTTCTAGGGGCGGGGGGCCGCAAGAGACCCAGTACTTC. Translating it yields CSASRGGGPQETQYF.

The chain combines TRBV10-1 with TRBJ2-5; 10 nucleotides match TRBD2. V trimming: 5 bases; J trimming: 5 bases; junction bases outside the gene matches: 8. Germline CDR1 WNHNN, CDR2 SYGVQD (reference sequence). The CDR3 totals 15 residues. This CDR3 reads CASSQETSGPETQYF. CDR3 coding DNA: TGCGCCAGCAGTCAGGAGACTAGCGGGCCGGAGACCCAGTACTTC.

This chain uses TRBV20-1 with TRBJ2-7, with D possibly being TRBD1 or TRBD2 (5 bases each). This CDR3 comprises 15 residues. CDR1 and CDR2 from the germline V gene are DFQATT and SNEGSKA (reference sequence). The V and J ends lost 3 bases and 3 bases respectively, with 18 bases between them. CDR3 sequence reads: CSARGDVGQGYEQYF. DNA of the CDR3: TGCAGTGCTAGGGGGGATGTTGGTCAGGGCTACGAGCAGTACTTC.

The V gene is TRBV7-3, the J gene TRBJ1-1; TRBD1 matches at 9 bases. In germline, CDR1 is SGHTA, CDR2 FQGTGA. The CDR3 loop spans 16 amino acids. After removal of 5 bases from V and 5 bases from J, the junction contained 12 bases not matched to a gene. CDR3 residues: CASSPQAGTGRTEAFF. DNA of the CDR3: TGTGCCAGCAGCCCCCAAGCCGGGACAGGGAGGACTGAAGCTTTCTTT. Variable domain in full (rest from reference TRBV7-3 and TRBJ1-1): GAGVSQTPSNKVTEKGKYVELRCDPISGHTALYWYRQSLGQGPEFLIYFQGTGAADDSGLPNDRFFAVRPEGSVSTLKIQRTERGDSAVYLCASSPQAGTGRTEAFFGQGTRLTVV.

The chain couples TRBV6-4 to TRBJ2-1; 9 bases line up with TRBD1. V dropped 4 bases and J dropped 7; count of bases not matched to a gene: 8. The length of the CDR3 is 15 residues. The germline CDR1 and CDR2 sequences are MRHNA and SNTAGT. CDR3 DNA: TGTGCCAGCAGTGCCGGGACAGGGTTCGCTAATGAGCAGTTCTTC. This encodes CASSAGTGFANEQFF.

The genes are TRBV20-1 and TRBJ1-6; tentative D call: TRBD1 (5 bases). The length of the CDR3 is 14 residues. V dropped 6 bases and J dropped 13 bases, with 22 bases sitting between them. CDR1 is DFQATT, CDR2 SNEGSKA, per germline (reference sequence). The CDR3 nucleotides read TGCAGTGCAGAAAATACCGGGACCGGCAAGCCCCTCCACTTT. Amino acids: CSAENTGTGKPLHF.

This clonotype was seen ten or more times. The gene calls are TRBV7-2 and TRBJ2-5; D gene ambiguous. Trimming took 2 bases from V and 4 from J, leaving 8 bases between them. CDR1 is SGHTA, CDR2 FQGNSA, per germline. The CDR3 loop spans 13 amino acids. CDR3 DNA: TGTGCCAGCAGCTTAAAGGTCGGAGAGACCCAGTACTTC. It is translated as CASSLKVGETQYF. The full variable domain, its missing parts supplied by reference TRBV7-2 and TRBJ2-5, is GAGVSQSPSNKVTEKGKDVELRCDPISGHTALYWYRQSLGQGLEFLIYFQGNSAPDKSGLPSDRFSAERTGGSVSTLTIQRTQQEDSAVYLCASSLKVGETQYFGPGTRLLVL.

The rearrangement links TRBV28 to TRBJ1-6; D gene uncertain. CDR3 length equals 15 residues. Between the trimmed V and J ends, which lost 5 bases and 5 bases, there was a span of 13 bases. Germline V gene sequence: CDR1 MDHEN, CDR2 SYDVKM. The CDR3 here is CASSLPPANNSPLHF. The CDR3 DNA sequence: TGTGCCAGCAGTCTACCCCCTGCCAATAATTCACCCCTCCACTTT.